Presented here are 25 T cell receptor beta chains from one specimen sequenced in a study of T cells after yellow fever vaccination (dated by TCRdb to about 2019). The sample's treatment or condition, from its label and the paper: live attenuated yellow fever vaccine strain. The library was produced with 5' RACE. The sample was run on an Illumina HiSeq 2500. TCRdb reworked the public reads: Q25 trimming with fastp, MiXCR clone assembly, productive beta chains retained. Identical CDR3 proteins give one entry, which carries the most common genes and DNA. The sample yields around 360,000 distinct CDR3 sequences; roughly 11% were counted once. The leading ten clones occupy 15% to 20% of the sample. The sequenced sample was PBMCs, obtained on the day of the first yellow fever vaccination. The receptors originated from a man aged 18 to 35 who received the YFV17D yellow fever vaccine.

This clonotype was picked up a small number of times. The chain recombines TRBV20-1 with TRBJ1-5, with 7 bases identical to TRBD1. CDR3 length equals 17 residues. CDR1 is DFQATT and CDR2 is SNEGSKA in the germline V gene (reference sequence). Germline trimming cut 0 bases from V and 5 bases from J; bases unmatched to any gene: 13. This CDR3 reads CSARDPLNRGGHQPQHF. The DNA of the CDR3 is TGCAGTGCTAGAGATCCCCTCAACAGGGGCGGTCATCAGCCCCAGCATTTT.

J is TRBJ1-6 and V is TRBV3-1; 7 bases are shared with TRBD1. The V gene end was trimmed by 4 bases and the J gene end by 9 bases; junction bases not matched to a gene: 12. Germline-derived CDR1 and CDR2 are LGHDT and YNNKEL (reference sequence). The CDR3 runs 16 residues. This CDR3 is CASSPYPAQGSSPLHF. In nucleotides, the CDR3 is TGTGCCAGCAGCCCGTATCCGGCACAGGGGAGTTCACCCCTCCACTTT.

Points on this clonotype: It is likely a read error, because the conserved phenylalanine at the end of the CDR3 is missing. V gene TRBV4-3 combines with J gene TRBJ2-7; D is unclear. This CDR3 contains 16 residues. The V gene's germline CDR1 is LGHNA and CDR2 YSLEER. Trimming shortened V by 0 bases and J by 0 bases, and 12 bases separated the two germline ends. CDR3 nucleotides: TGCGCCAGCAGCCAAGATCATCACGAGCGCTCCTACGAGCAGTACCTC. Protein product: CASSQDHHERSYEQYL.

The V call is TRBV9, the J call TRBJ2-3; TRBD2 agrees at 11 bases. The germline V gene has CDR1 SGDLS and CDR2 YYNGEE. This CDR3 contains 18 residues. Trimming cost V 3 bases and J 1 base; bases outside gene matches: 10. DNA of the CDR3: TGTGCCAGCAGCGAGGGACTAGCGGTAAGAAGAGGCACAGATACGCAGTATTTT. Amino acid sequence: CASSEGLAVRRGTDTQYF.

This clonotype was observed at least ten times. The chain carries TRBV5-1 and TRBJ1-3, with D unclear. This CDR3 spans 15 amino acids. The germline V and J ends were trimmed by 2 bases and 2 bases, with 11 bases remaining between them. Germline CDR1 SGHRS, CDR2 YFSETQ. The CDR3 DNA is TGCGCCAGCAGCTTCGGGGAATGGACTGGAAACACCATATATTTT. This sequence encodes CASSFGEWTGNTIYF.

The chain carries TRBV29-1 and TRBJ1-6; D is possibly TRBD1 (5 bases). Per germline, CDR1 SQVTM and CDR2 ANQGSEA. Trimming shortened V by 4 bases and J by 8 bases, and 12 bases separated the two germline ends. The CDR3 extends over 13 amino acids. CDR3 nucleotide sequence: TGCAGCGTTGGGGGGGTAAAGTATTCACCCCTCCACTTT. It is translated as CSVGGVKYSPLHF.

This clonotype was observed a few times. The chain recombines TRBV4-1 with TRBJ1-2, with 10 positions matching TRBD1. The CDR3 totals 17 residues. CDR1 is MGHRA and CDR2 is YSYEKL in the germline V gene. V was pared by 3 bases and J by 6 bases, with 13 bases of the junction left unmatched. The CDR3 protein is CASSHAYLGQGDDGYTF. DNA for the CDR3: TGCGCCAGCAGCCACGCCTATCTCGGACAGGGGGATGATGGCTACACCTTC.

The CDR3 reads CASSWYNEQFF. Written as DNA, the CDR3 is TGTGCCAGCAGTTGGTACAATGAGCAGTTCTTC. This sequence joins TRBV12-3 or TRBV12-4 and TRBJ2-1; no definite D call. There are 11 residues in the CDR3. V was cut by 4 bases and J by 4 bases, with 2 bases left in between.

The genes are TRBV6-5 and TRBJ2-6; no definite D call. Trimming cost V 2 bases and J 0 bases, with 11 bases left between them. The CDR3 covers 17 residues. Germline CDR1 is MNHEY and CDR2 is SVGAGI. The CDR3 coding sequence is TGTGCCAGCAGTTACACCCGGGCCTCCTCTGGGGCCAACGTCCTGACTTTC. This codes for CASSYTRASSGANVLTF.

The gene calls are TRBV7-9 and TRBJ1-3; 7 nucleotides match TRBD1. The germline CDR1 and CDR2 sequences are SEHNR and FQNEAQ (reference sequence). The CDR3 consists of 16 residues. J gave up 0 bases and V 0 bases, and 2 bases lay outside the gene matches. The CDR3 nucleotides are TGTGCCAGCAGCTTAGCGACAGGGATCTCTGGAAACACCATATATTTT. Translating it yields CASSLATGISGNTIYF. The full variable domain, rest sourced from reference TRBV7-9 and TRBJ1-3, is DTGVSQNPRHKITKRGQNVTFRCDPISEHNRLYWYRQTLGQGPEFLTYFQNEAQLEKSRLLSDRFSAERPKGSFSTLEIQRTEQGDSAMYLCASSLATGISGNTIYFGEGSWLTVV.

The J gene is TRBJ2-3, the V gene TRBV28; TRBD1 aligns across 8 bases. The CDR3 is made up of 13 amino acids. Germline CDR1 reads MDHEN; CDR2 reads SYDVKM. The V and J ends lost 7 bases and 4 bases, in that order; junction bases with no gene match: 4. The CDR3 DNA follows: TGTGCCAGCACACTGACAGGGGCAGATACGCAGTATTTT. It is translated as CASTLTGADTQYF.

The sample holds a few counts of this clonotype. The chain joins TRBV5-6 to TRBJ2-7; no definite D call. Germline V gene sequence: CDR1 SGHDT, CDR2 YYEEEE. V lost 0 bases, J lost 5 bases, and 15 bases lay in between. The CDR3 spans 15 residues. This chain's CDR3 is CASSLETLMVHEQYV. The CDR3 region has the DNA TGTGCCAGCAGCTTGGAGACGTTGATGGTCCACGAGCAGTACGTC.

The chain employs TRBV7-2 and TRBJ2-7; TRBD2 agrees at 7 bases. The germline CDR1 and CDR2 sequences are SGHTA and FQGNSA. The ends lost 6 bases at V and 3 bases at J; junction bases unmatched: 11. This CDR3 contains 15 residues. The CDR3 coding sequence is TGTGCCAGCAGAGCCGGGGGGACGGGATACTACGAGCAGTACTTC. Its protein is CASRAGGTGYYEQYF. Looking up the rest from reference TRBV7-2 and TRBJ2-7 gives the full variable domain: GAGVSQSPSNKVTEKGKDVELRCDPISGHTALYWYRQSLGQGLEFLIYFQGNSAPDKSGLPSDRFSAERTGGSVSTLTIQRTQQEDSAVYLCASRAGGTGYYEQYFGPGTRLTVT.

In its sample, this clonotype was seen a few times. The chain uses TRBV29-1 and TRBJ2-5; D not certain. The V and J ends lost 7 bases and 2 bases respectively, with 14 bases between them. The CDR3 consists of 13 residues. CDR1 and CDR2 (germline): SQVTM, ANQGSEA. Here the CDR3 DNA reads TGCAGCGCGGAGAGGTGGGTTCAAGAGACCCAGTACTTC. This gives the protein CSAERWVQETQYF.

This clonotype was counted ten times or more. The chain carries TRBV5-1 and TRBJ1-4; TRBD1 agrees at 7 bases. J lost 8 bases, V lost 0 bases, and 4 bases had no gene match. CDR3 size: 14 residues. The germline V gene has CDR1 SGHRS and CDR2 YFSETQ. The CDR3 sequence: CASSLEGAREKLFF. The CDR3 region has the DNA TGCGCCAGCAGCTTGGAGGGGGCGCGGGAAAAACTGTTTTTT.

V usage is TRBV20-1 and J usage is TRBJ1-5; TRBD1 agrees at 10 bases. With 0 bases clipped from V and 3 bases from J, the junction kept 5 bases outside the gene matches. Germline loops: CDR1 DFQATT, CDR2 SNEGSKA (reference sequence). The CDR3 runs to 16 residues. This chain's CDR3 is CSAREAGQGYNQPQHF. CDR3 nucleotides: TGCAGTGCTAGAGAGGCGGGACAGGGGTACAATCAGCCCCAGCATTTT.

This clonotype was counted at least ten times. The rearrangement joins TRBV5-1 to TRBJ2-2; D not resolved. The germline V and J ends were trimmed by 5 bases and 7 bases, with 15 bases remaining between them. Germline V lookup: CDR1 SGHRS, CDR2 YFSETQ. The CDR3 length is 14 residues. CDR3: CASRSYTGSGELFF. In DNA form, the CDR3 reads TGCGCCAGCAGATCTTACACTGGTAGCGGGGAGCTGTTTTTT.

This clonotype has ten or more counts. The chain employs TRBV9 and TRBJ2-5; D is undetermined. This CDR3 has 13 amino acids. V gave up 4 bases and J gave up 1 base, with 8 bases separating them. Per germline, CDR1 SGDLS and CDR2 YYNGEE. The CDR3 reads CASSSSPQETQYF. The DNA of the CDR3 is TGTGCCAGCAGCTCAAGCCCCCAAGAGACCCAGTACTTC.

For the CDR3, the DNA is TGTGCCAGCAGCTTGGAACTTGCCTCGGAGCAGTACGTC. It encodes CASSLELASEQYV. The chain is built from TRBV5-5 and TRBJ2-7; D is unclear. V lost 0 bases, J lost 7 bases, and 11 bases lay in between. The length of the CDR3 is 13 residues. Germline-derived CDR1 and CDR2 are SGHKS and YYEKEE (reference sequence).

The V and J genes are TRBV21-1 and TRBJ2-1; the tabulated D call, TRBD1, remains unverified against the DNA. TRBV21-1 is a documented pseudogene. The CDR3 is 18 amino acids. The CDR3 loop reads CASSKKLRGLAFYNEQFF. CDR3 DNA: TGTGCCAGCAGCAAGAAGCTCAGGGGGCTCGCATTCTACAATGAGCAGTTCTTC.

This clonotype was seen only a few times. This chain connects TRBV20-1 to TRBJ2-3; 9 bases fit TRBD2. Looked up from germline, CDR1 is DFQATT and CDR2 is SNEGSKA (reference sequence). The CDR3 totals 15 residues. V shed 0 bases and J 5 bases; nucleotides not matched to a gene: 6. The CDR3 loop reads CSAREAGGLVDTQYF. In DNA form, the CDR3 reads TGCAGTGCTAGAGAGGCGGGGGGGCTCGTAGATACGCAGTATTTT.

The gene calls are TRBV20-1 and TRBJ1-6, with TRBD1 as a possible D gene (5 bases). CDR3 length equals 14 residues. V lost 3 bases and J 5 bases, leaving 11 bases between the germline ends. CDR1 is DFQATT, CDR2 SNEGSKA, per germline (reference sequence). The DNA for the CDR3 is TGCAGTGCTAGTAAGGGGCTCAATAATTCACCCCTCCACTTT. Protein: CSASKGLNNSPLHF.

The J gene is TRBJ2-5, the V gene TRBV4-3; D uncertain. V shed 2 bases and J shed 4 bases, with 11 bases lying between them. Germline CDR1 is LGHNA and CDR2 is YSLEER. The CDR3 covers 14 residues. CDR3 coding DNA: TGCGCCAGCAGCCAATCCCGGGTTTCAGAGACCCAGTACTTC. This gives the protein CASSQSRVSETQYF.

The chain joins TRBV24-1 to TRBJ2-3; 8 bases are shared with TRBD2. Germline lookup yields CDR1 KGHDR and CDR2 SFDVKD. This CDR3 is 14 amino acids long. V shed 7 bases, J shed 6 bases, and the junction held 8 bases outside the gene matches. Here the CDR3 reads CATRDGGAGDTQYF. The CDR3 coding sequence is TGTGCCACCAGGGACGGGGGGGCCGGGGATACGCAGTATTTT.

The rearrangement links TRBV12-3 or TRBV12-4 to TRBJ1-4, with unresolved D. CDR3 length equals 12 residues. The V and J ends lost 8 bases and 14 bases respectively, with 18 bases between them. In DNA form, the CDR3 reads TGTGCCAGCTCTCTTGGGCAGACGACGCTGTTTTTT. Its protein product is CASSLGQTTLFF.